This entry is about one T cell receptor (beta chain). Its antigen remains unidentified. A deep-level run was used for the assay. Profiling relied on immunoSEQ multiplex PCR, and the TCRdb table lists in-frame clones only, not all of them. The sample yields about 1,800,000 clones, less than 95% seen once. In the naive CD8 group, cells lacked CD45RO and were positively selected for CCR7, so terminally differentiated effector memory CD45RA+ cells were left out. The source of the sample is a study of shared clonotypes between healthy human individuals. Findings and limits, study-wide: Across a handful of donors, naive CD4 shared around 5%, naive CD8 3% to 3.5%, memory CD4 more than 2%, memory CD8 roughly 0.37%.

Trimming took off 1 base at V and 5 bases at J, with 12 bases between the two ends. The CDR3 sequence is 14 residues long. CDR1 SGHVS and CDR2 FQNEAQ come from the germline V gene. Material for sequencing was naive CD8+ T cells sorted from blood. J is TRBJ2-7 and V is TRBV7-8, with D possibly matching TRBD1 (5 bases). The source is a man aged 18 to 30 in good health. The CDR3 sequence is CASSLVVAGHEQYF. The CDR3, as DNA: TGTGCCAGCAGCTTAGTAGTGGCAGGGCACGAGCAGTACTTC.